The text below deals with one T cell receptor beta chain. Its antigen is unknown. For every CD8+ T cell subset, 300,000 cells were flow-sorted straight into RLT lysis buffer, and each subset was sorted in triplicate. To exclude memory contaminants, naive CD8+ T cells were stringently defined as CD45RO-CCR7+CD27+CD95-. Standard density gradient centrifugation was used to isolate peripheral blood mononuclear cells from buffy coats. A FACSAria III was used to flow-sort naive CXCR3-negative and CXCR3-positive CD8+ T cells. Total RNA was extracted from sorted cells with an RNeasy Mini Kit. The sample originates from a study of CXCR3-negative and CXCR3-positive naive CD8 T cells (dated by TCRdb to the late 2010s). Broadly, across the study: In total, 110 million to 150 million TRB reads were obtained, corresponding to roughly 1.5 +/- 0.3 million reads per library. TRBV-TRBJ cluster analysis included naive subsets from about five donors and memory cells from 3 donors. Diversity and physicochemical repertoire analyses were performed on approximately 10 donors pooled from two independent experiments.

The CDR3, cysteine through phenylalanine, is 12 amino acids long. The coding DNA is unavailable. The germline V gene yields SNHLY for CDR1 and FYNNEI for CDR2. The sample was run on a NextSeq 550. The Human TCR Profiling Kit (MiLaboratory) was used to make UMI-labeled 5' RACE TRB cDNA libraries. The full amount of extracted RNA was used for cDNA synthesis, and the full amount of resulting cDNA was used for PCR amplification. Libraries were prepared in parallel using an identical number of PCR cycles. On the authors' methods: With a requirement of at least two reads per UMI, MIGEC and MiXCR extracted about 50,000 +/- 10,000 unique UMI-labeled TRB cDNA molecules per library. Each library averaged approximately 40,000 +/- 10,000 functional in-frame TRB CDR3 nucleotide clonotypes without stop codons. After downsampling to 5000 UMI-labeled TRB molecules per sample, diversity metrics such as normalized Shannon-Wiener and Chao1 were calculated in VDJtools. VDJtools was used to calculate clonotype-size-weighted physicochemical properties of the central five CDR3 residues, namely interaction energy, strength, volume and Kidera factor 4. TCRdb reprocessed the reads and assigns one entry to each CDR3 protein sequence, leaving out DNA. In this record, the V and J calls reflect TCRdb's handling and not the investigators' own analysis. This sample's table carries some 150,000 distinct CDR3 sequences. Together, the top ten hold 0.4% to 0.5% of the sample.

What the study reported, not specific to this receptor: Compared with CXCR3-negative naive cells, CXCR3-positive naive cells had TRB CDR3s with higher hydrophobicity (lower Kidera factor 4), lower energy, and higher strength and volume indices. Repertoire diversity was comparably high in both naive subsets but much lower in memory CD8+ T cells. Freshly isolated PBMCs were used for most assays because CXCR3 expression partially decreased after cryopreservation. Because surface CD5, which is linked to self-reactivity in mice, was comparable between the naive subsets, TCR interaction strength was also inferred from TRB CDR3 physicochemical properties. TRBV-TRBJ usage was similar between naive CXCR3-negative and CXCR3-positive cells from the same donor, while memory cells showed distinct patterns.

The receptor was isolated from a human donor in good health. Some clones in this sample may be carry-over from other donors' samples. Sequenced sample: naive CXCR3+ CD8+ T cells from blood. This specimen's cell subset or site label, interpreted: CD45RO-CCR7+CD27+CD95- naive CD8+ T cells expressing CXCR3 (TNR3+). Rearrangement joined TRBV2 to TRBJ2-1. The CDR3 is CANSVAHNEQFF. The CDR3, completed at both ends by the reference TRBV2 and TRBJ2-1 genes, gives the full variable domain EPEVTQTPSHQVTQMGQEVILRCVPISNHLYFYWYRQILGQKVEFLVSFYNNEISEKSEIFDDQFSVERPDGSNFTLKIRSTKLEDSAMYFCANSVAHNEQFFGPGTRLTVL.